This passage covers 15 T cell receptor beta chains from one sample sequenced in a study of T cell responses to AZD1222 COVID-19 vaccine. Produced via immunoSEQ multiplex PCR; TCRdb's table is partial and in-frame only. The sample shows some 130,000 clones, 88% of them seen only once. Material: peripheral blood, obtained on day 0 of MenACWY control vaccination. Receptor source: an adult in good health.

This clone was seen only once. This chain uses TRBV5-1 with TRBJ2-2; D unresolved. The CDR3 has 15 amino acids. Germline lookup yields CDR1 SGHRS and CDR2 YFSETQ. V was pared by 0 bases and J by 8 bases, with 14 bases between. The CDR3 protein is CASSLGQALEGELFF. In nucleotides, the CDR3 is TGCGCCAGCAGCTTGGGGCAGGCCCTCGAAGGGGAGCTGTTTTTT. Using reference TRBV5-1 and TRBJ2-2 for the parts outside the CDR3, the full variable domain is KAGVTQTPRYLIKTRGQQVTLSCSPISGHRSVSWYQQTPGQGLQFLFEYFSETQRNKGNFPGRFSGRQFSNSRSEMNVSTLELGDSALYLCASSLGQALEGELFFGEGSRLTVL.

This clone was seen more than once but under ten times. The chain joins TRBV18 to TRBJ1-2; 9 bases line up with TRBD1. V lost 6 bases and J lost 6; bases outside the gene matches: 8. CDR1 is KGHSH, CDR2 LQKENI, per germline. CDR3 length equals 14 residues. Here the CDR3 reads CASSPQQGADGYTF. The CDR3 region has the DNA TGTGCCAGCTCCCCGCAACAGGGGGCGGATGGCTACACCTTC.

This clone was seen just once. The V gene is TRBV18, the J gene TRBJ1-1; D may be TRBD1 (5 bases). This CDR3 contains 16 residues. Germline CDR1 is KGHSH and CDR2 is LQKENI. V gave up 3 bases and J gave up 4 bases, with 18 bases separating them. CDR3 coding DNA: TGTGCCAGCTCACCTCCGGGGCGGGGTCAGGGCACTGAAGCTTTCTTT. Translated: CASSPPGRGQGTEAFF.

V usage is TRBV27 and J usage is TRBJ2-2, with D perhaps matching TRBD2 (6 bases). Germline V gene data show CDR1 as MNHEY and CDR2 as SMNVEV (reference sequence). V was trimmed by 7 bases and J by 2 bases, leaving 11 bases between them. This CDR3 region has 14 residues. The CDR3 nucleotides are TGTGCCAGCATGTACGCGGGAAACACCGGGGAGCTGTTTTTT. It translates to CASMYAGNTGELFF.

This chain uses TRBV28 with TRBJ1-3; no reliable D call. Trimming took 7 bases from V and 0 from J, leaving 16 bases between them. The CDR3 contains 16 residues. Germline V gene data show CDR1 as MDHEN and CDR2 as SYDVKM. CDR3 sequence: CASTVPDGSSGNTIYF. The CDR3 coding sequence is TGTGCCAGCACCGTACCGGACGGTAGCTCTGGAAACACCATATATTTT.

The chain links TRBV28 to TRBJ1-2, with D unclear. The CDR3 has 12 residues. CDR1 is MDHEN and CDR2 is SYDVKM in the germline V gene. V lost 8 bases to trimming and J lost 4 bases, with 11 bases between them. DNA for the CDR3: TGTGCCAGCGGAGGAGGGAGCTATGGCTACACCTTC. Protein product: CASGGGSYGYTF.

This rearrangement joins TRBV27 to TRBJ1-1; D is unresolved. Per germline, CDR1 MNHEY and CDR2 SMNVEV (reference sequence). V lost 3 bases, J lost 5 bases, and 13 bases lay in between. The CDR3 extends over 14 amino acids. The CDR3 coding sequence is TGTGCCAGCAGTTTCTCTCCGGTGGGTACTGAAGCTTTCTTT. Protein sequence: CASSFSPVGTEAFF.

This clone was picked up one time. The V gene is TRBV6-5, the J gene TRBJ1-3, with TRBD1 matching over 7 bases. Germline loops: CDR1 MNHEY, CDR2 SVGAGI. The trim removed 6 bases at V and 0 bases at J, leaving 2 bases unmatched. The CDR3 is 14 amino acids. The DNA of the CDR3 is TGTGCCAGCAGGGGGACAGCCTCTGGAAACACCATATATTTT. It yields the protein CASRGTASGNTIYF.

The V call is TRBV28, the J call TRBJ2-7; 8 positions match TRBD2. Losses at the gene ends were 7 bases for V and 4 bases for J; bases not matched to a gene: 18. The CDR3 consists of 17 residues. Looked up from germline, CDR1 is MDHEN and CDR2 is SYDVKM. CDR3 residues: CASIRSIGAGGGYEQYF. In DNA, the CDR3 is TGTGCCAGCATCAGATCCATAGGGGCAGGCGGGGGGTACGAGCAGTACTTC.

This clone has more than one count but fewer than ten. The chain is built from TRBV28 and TRBJ2-7; D is undetermined. V lost 5 bases and J 2 bases, leaving 13 bases between the germline ends. CDR3 size: 14 residues. CDR1 is MDHEN, CDR2 SYDVKM, per germline. CDR3 sequence: CASSPRRIPYEQYF. CDR3 DNA: TGTGCCAGCAGTCCCCGCAGGATACCCTACGAGCAGTACTTC.

The chain is built from TRBV6-5 and TRBJ1-4; 7 nucleotides align to TRBD1. CDR3 length: 14 residues. Trimming at V came to 4 bases and at J to 8 bases, leaving 7 bases not matched to a gene. Germline values: CDR1 MNHEY, CDR2 SVGAGI. As DNA, the CDR3 is TGTGCCAGCAGTTCGGATAGGGGGCGAGAAAAACTGTTTTTT. Amino acid sequence: CASSSDRGREKLFF.

This chain joins TRBV7-9 and TRBJ1-2; 8 bases line up with TRBD1. The germline V gene has CDR1 SEHNR and CDR2 FQNEAQ (reference sequence). The length of the CDR3 is 15 residues. The V gene end was trimmed by 3 bases and the J gene end by 6 bases; junction bases not matched to a gene: 9. The CDR3 bases are TGTGCCAGCAGCTTTGTACAGGGGGTGATCGATGGCTACACCTTC. Translated: CASSFVQGVIDGYTF. Variable domain in full (rest from reference TRBV7-9 and TRBJ1-2): DTGVSQNPRHKITKRGQNVTFRCDPISEHNRLYWYRQTLGQGPEFLTYFQNEAQLEKSRLLSDRFSAERPKGSFSTLEIQRTEQGDSAMYLCASSFVQGVIDGYTFGSGTRLTVV.

The chain uses TRBV18 and TRBJ1-1; TRBD1 agrees at 9 bases. Germline V CDR1 and CDR2: KGHSH, LQKENI. CDR3 length: 14 residues. The V segment lost 4 bases and the J segment 1 base; nucleotides outside the gene matches: 1. CDR3 amino acids: CASSRGQGNTEAFF. CDR3 DNA sequence: TGTGCCAGCTCACGGGGACAGGGGAACACTGAAGCTTTCTTT.

The chain is built from TRBV10-1 and TRBJ2-7; no clear D. The CDR3 spans 13 residues. The germline V and J ends were trimmed by 0 bases and 6 bases, with 9 bases remaining between them. CDR1 and CDR2 (germline): WNHNN, SYGVQD (reference sequence). CDR3 coding DNA: TGCGCCAGCAGTGAGTCCCTAGTGTCCGAGCAGTACTTC. This translates into CASSESLVSEQYF.

Here the CDR3 DNA reads TGTGCCAGCAGTGGTGATGGCAGGAGCTACTATGGCTACACCTTC. As protein: CASSGDGRSYYGYTF. The rearrangement uses TRBV2 and TRBJ1-2; D gene unclear. V lost 4 bases, J lost 3 bases, and 15 bases lay in between. Germline V CDR1 and CDR2: SNHLY, FYNNEI. This CDR3 is 15 amino acids long.